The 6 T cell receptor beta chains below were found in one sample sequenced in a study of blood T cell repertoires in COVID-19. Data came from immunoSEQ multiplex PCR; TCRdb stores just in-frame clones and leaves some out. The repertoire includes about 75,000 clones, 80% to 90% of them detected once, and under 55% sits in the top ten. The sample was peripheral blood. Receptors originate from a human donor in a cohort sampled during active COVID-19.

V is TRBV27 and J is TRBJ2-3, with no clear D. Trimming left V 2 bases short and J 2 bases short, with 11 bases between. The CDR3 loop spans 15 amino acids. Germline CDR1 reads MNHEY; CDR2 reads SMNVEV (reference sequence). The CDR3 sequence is CASSLRSSTTDTQYF. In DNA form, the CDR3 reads TGTGCCAGCAGTTTAAGATCCTCTACCACAGATACGCAGTATTTT.

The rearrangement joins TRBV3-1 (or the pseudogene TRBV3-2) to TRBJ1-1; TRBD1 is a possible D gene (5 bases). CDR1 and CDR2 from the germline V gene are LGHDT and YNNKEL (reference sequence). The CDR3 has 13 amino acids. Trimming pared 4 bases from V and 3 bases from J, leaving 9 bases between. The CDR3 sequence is CASSLGGDTEAFF. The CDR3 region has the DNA TGTGCCAGCAGCCTCGGGGGGGACACTGAAGCTTTCTTT.

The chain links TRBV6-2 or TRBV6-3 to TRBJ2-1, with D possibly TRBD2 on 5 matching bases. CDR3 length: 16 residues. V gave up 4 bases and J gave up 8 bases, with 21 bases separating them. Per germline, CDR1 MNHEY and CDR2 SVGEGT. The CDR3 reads CASSSNTQRLIHEQFF. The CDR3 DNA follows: TGTGCCAGCAGTTCTAATACCCAAAGACTAATTCATGAGCAGTTCTTC.

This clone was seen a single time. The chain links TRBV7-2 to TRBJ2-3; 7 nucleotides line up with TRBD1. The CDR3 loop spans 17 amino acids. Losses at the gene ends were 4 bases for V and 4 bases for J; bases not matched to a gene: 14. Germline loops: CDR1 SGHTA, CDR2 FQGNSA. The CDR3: CASSSVGVTGYPDTQYF. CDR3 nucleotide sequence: TGTGCCAGCAGCTCGGTTGGGGTGACAGGGTACCCAGATACGCAGTATTTT.

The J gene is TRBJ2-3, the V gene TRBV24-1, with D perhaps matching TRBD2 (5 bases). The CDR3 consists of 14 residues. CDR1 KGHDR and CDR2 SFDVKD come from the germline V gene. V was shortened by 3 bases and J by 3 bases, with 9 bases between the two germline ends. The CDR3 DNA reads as TGTGCCACCAGTGATCTTGGAGGAACAGATACGCAGTATTTT. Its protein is CATSDLGGTDTQYF.

The CDR3 protein is CSVAAGYEQYF. The DNA of the CDR3 is TGCAGCGTTGCGGCAGGCTACGAGCAGTACTTC. The rearrangement joins TRBV29-1 to TRBJ2-7; D not resolved. The CDR3 is 11 amino acids. V was trimmed by 4 bases and J by 3 bases, leaving 7 bases between them. Germline V gene data show CDR1 as SQVTM and CDR2 as ANQGSEA.